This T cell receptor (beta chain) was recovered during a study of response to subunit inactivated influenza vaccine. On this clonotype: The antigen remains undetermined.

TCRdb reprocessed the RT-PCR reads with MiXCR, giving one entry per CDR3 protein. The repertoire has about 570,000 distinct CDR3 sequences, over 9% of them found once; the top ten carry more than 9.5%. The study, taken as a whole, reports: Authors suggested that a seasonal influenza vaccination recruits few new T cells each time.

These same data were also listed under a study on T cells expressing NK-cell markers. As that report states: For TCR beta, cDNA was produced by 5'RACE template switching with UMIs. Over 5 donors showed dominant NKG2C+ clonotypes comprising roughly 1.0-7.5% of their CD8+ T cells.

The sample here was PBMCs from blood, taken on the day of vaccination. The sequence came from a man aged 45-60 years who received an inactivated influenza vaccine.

CDR3 DNA: TGTGCCAGCAACCCAAAAACGGGGACCGAGCAGTACTTC. This gives the protein CASNPKTGTEQYF. This rearrangement joins TRBV5-6 to TRBJ2-7; D tentatively fits TRBD1 or TRBD2 (5 bases each). The CDR3 runs 13 residues. Germline loops: CDR1 SGHDT, CDR2 YYEEEE. Trimming stripped 6 bases from V and 6 bases from J, with 16 bases between.